These T cell receptor beta chains were read from a single sample in a study of blood T cell repertoires in COVID-19. Here immunoSEQ multiplex PCR was the method, and the copy in TCRdb shows in-frame clones only, minus some. This table has about 180,000 clones, 86% appearing once. The sequenced sample was PBMCs or T cells enriched from blood (not recorded which). These TCRs come from a woman aged 25-40 years who had recovered from COVID-19. The CDR3 runs from the conserved cysteine through the conserved F or W. A D gene is named only where the DNA matches it firmly. The size field is filled for only some rows; it gives once, few, many or a size class.

TRBD2	NA	TRBV5-4	TRBJ2-1	CASSLGGLAGNEQFF	TGTGCCAGCAGCTTGGGTGGACTAGCGGGAAATGAGCAGTTCTTC
NA	NA	TRBV20-1	TRBJ2-7	CSASRPDGVYEQYF	TGCAGTGCTAGTAGGCCGGACGGGGTCTACGAGCAGTACTTC
NA	once	TRBV4-1	TRBJ2-1	CASSQGTGPNEQFF	TGCGCCAGCAGCCAAGGAACAGGCCCCAATGAGCAGTTCTTC
NA	NA	TRBV6-5	TRBJ1-2	CASEYGGSNYGYTF	TGTGCCAGCGAGTACGGGGGTTCGAACTATGGCTACACCTTC
NA	NA	TRBV9	TRBJ1-4	CASSVGGTYNEKLFF	TGTGCCAGCAGCGTAGGGGGCACTTACAATGAAAAACTGTTTTTT
TRBD1	NA	TRBV6-2/TRBV6-3	TRBJ2-3	CASSHHPTGDTDTQYF	TGTGCCAGCAGCCACCACCCGACAGGGGACACAGATACGCAGTATTTT
TRBD1	NA	TRBV18	TRBJ2-2	CASSQDRVGNTGELFF	TGTGCCAGCTCACAAGACAGGGTGGGGAACACCGGGGAGCTGTTTTTT
TRBD2	NA	TRBV6-1	TRBJ2-1	CASSGTGTSGYNEQFF	TGTGCCAGCAGTGGAACCGGGACTAGCGGTTACAATGAGCAGTTCTTC
TRBD1	NA	TRBV6-5	TRBJ1-5	CASRGRTGGNQPQHF	TGTGCCAGCAGGGGAAGGACAGGGGGGAATCAGCCCCAGCATTTT
TRBD1	NA	TRBV11-2	TRBJ1-3	CASSPRTGVGNTIYF	TGTGCCAGCAGCCCGAGGACAGGGGTTGGAAACACCATATATTTT
NA	NA	TRBV6-2/TRBV6-3	TRBJ2-7	CASSYSTHPHEQYF	TGTGCCAGCAGTTACTCGACTCACCCCCACGAGCAGTACTTC
TRBD1	NA	TRBV10-3	TRBJ2-2	CAIWDRGQDGELFF	TGTGCCATTTGGGACAGGGGGCAAGACGGGGAGCTGTTTTTT
TRBD1	NA	TRBV10-3	TRBJ2-4	CAISESDQGAPGAKNIQYF	TGTGCCATCAGTGAGTCGGACCAGGGGGCGCCTGGGGCCAAAAACATTCAGTACTTC
TRBD1	NA	TRBV7-9	TRBJ2-2	CASSPRDRGGTGELFF	TGTGCCAGCAGCCCGAGGGACAGGGGAGGCACCGGGGAGCTGTTTTTT
NA	NA	TRBV21-1	TRBJ2-7	CASPLGDTKLTYEQYF	TGTGCCAGCCCCCTAGGGGACACCAAGTTGACGTACGAGCAGTACTTC
NA	NA	TRBV7-9	TRBJ2-5	CASSYSTVSQETQYF	TGTGCCAGCAGCTATTCGACAGTTTCCCAAGAGACCCAGTACTTC
TRBD1	NA	TRBV5-6	TRBJ1-2	CASSLRTGIRSGYTF	TGTGCCAGCAGCCTGCGGACAGGAATAAGGAGTGGCTACACCTTC
NA	NA	TRBV6-5	TRBJ1-5	CASILQDSNQPQHF	TGTGCCAGCATTTTACAGGATAGCAATCAGCCCCAGCATTTT
TRBD2	NA	TRBV4-2	TRBJ2-7	CASSHSSGRDEQYF	TGTGCCAGCAGCCACTCTAGCGGGAGGGACGAGCAGTACTTC
TRBD2	NA	TRBV6-4	TRBJ2-7	CASNPEREDYPYEQYF	TGTGCCAGCAACCCCGAGCGGGAGGATTATCCCTACGAGCAGTACTTC
TRBD2	NA	TRBV18	TRBJ2-2	CASSPAGDNTGELFF	TGTGCCAGCTCACCCGCGGGGGATAACACCGGGGAGCTGTTTTTT
TRBD1	NA	TRBV19	TRBJ2-7	CASSPGTGVPYEQYF	TGTGCCAGTAGTCCAGGGACAGGGGTACCCTACGAGCAGTACTTC
TRBD2	NA	TRBV29-1	TRBJ2-1	CSVQTDTSGRSLGGNEQFF	TGCAGCGTTCAGACAGACACTAGCGGGAGATCCCTCGGCGGCAATGAGCAGTTCTTC
NA	NA	TRBV5-4	TRBJ1-1	CASIPFGKGDTEAFF	TGTGCCAGCATCCCTTTTGGTAAGGGGGACACTGAAGCTTTCTTT
TRBD1	NA	TRBV25-1	TRBJ1-2	CASRGTGILYGYTF	TGTGCCAGCAGAGGGACAGGCATCCTTTATGGCTACACCTTC
TRBD2	NA	TRBV28	TRBJ2-7	CASSLGLAGGSHEQYF	TGTGCCAGCAGTTTAGGGCTAGCGGGAGGATCTCACGAGCAGTACTTC
TRBD2	NA	TRBV6-4	TRBJ2-1	CASSATGTSPSNEQFF	TGTGCCAGCAGTGCAACCGGGACTAGTCCTTCCAATGAGCAGTTCTTC
TRBD1	NA	TRBV5-1	TRBJ1-1	CASSLGGRGVTEAFF	TGCGCCAGCAGCTTGGGTGGCAGGGGGGTCACTGAAGCTTTCTTT
TRBD1	NA	TRBV18	TRBJ2-7	CASSRDRGNYEQYF	TGTGCCAGCTCACGTGACAGGGGGAACTACGAGCAGTACTTC
NA	NA	TRBV7-9	TRBJ2-2	CASSLASRNTGELFF	TGTGCCAGCAGCTTAGCATCGCGGAACACCGGGGAGCTGTTTTTT
NA	NA	TRBV6-7	TRBJ2-7	CASSYPWASDAYEQYF	TGTGCCAGCAGTTACCCGTGGGCTAGCGACGCCTACGAGCAGTACTTC
NA	NA	TRBV28	TRBJ1-2	CASSLRAGAGYTF	TGTGCCAGCAGTTTAAGAGCTGGGGCGGGCTACACCTTC
NA	NA	TRBV6-5	TRBJ1-1	CASSYGVMNTEAFF	TGTGCCAGCAGTTACGGAGTAATGAACACTGAAGCTTTCTTT
NA	NA	TRBV6-5	TRBJ1-3	CASSSEGGSGNTIYF	TGTGCCAGCAGCTCAGAAGGGGGCTCTGGAAACACCATATATTTT
TRBD1	NA	TRBV6-5	TRBJ1-1	CASSFRGRGTEAFF	TGTGCCAGCAGTTTCAGGGGGCGCGGGACTGAAGCTTTCTTT
NA	NA	TRBV7-6	TRBJ2-7	CASSLGGRSYEQYF	TGTGCCAGCAGCTTAGGAGGGCGGAGCTACGAGCAGTACTTC
TRBD2	NA	TRBV29-1	TRBJ2-3	CSVRTSLRRADTQYF	TGCAGCGTTAGGACTAGCCTGAGACGCGCAGATACGCAGTATTTT
NA	NA	TRBV7-2	TRBJ2-7	CASSLGQVTYEQYF	TGTGCCAGCAGCTTAGGGCAGGTAACCTACGAGCAGTACTTC
TRBD1	once	TRBV5-4	TRBJ1-2	CAHARDSTYGYTF	TGTGCTCACGCCCGGGACAGCACCTATGGCTACACCTTC
NA	NA	TRBV2	TRBJ1-1	CASRDRLEAFF	TGTGCCAGCAGAGACAGGCTAGAAGCTTTCTTT
NA	few	TRBV2	TRBJ2-7	CASSEGGRGIAYEQYF	TGTGCCAGCAGTGAGGGGGGGCGAGGGATCGCCTACGAGCAGTACTTC
NA	NA	TRBV27	TRBJ2-7	CASSQTGSHYEQYF	TGTGCCAGCAGCCAGACCGGGTCGCACTACGAGCAGTACTTC
TRBD1	NA	TRBV27	TRBJ1-3	CASSSGQGLYSGNTIYF	TGTGCCAGCAGTTCCGGACAGGGCCTTTACTCTGGAAACACCATATATTTT
NA	NA	TRBV4-1	TRBJ2-5	CASSPSDVRELEYF	TGCGCCAGCAGCCCGTCAGATGTGAGGGAGCTCGAGTACTTC
TRBD1	NA	TRBV15	TRBJ2-5	CATSRAIDRGQETQYF	TGTGCCACCAGCAGAGCCATCGACAGGGGGCAAGAGACCCAGTACTTC
NA	once	TRBV30	TRBJ1-6	CAWDVELTLVGSPLHF	TGTGCCTGGGACGTAGAACTGACTTTGGTGGGTTCACCCCTCCACTTT
TRBD1	NA	TRBV3-1/TRBV3-2	TRBJ1-3	CASSQQKGTAFGNTIYF	TGTGCCAGCAGCCAGCAAAAGGGGACAGCTTTCGGAAACACCATATATTTT
NA	few	TRBV10-1	TRBJ2-3	CASSEGHGTDTQYF	TGCGCCAGCAGTGAGGGACACGGCACAGATACGCAGTATTTT
NA	NA	TRBV19	TRBJ1-1	CASSMGGIEAFF	TGTGCCAGTAGTATGGGGGGGATAGAAGCTTTCTTT
TRBD1	once	TRBV5-1	TRBJ1-1	CASTLQGAFGTEAFF	TGCGCCAGCACACTACAGGGGGCTTTTGGCACTGAAGCTTTCTTT
TRBD1	NA	TRBV6-1	TRBJ2-7	CASSERFRGQGSYEQYF	TGTGCCAGCAGTGAAAGGTTCCGGGGACAGGGGTCCTACGAGCAGTACTTC
NA	NA	TRBV12-3/TRBV12-4	TRBJ1-2	CASSLWGGYGYTF	TGTGCCAGCAGTTTATGGGGAGGCTATGGCTACACCTTC
NA	few	TRBV9	TRBJ2-7	CASSVGGTSGYEQYF	TGTGCCAGCAGCGTAGGGGGTACTAGTGGTTACGAGCAGTACTTC
NA	once	TRBV5-5	TRBJ1-2	CASSLEVGYYGYTF	TGTGCCAGCAGCTTGGAGGTGGGCTACTATGGCTACACCTTC
TRBD2	NA	TRBV7-9	TRBJ2-1	CASSSAAGDEQFF	TGTGCCAGCAGCTCAGCAGCGGGGGATGAGCAGTTCTTC
TRBD2	NA	TRBV28	TRBJ2-1	CASSPPTSGRESSYNEQFF	TGTGCCAGCAGTCCTCCGACTAGCGGGAGGGAAAGCTCCTACAATGAGCAGTTCTTC
NA	NA	TRBV15	TRBJ1-3	CATLQGRSGNTIYF	TGTGCCACCTTACAGGGTCGCTCTGGAAACACCATATATTTT